The clone carrying this T cell receptor (beta chain) has just a few counts. What it binds is unknown. The data were taken from a study of early T cells in non-severe SARS-CoV-2 infection. In the study overall: Bulk RNA taken from unsorted whole blood was sequenced, leaving chains unpaired.

Study-wide results and caveats: There was a bias toward anti-spike CD8 responses in VDJdb matching, which missed private and CD4 specificities.

Attached unique molecular identifiers marked individual cDNA molecules. TCRdb itself ran the 5' RACE reads through MiXCR, one entry per CDR3 protein. The sample consists of tens of thousands of distinct CDR3 sequences, roughly 17% of them appearing once. The CDR3 runs 14 residues. With 3 bases removed from V and 4 bases from J, the gap between germline ends came to 11 bases. Germline assignment: CDR1 SEHNR and CDR2 FQNEAQ (reference sequence). The input for sequencing was whole blood, taken at baseline. The receptor was isolated from an adult who was a healthcare worker with PCR-confirmed SARS-CoV-2 infection or an uninfected control (not recorded which). The V gene is TRBV7-9, the J gene TRBJ2-3, with D unclear. Written as DNA, the CDR3 is TGTGCCAGCAGCTTGTCTGGTAGTTCAGATACGCAGTATTTT. It translates to CASSLSGSSDTQYF.